Below are 9 T cell receptor beta chains sequenced from a single sample in a study of cytomegalovirus exposure and HLA in healthy donors. PCR used 60 Vbeta primers and 13 Jbeta primers. Assay: immunoSEQ multiplex PCR; the TCRdb copy retains only in-frame clones and omits some. In the table there are some 140,000 clones, 80% of which are singletons. The sample was PBMCs. These receptors all stem from a man aged 25-45 years in good health and CMV-seropositive.

V and J are TRBV10-1 and TRBJ2-7, with D maybe TRBD2 (5 bases). Germline CDR1 is WNHNN and CDR2 is SYGVQD (reference sequence). The CDR3 contains 15 residues. Trimming removed 0 bases at V and 3 bases at J, with 12 bases between. In nucleotides, the CDR3 is TGCGCCAGCAGTGAGTCAGGGTCTGACTACTACGAGCAGTACTTC. Protein: CASSESGSDYYEQYF.

The V gene is TRBV7-9, the J gene TRBJ1-2, with D possibly being TRBD1 (5 bases). CDR1 and CDR2 from the germline V gene are SEHNR and FQNEAQ (reference sequence). The ends were cut back, 5 bases at V and 4 bases at J, with 14 bases in the middle. CDR3 length equals 14 residues. CDR3 sequence (DNA): TGTGCCAGCAGCCTTGGACGGACAAGCTATGGCTACACCTTC. This encodes CASSLGRTSYGYTF.

The V call is TRBV28, the J call TRBJ2-1; 7 bases are a match to TRBD1. The germline V gene has CDR1 MDHEN and CDR2 SYDVKM. The CDR3 totals 16 residues. V lost 5 bases to trimming and J lost 9 bases; unmatched junction nucleotides: 16. CDR3 loop: CASSPPSGTVWSEQFF. DNA of the CDR3: TGTGCCAGCAGTCCCCCCTCGGGGACAGTGTGGAGTGAGCAGTTCTTC.

This rearrangement joins TRBV27 to TRBJ2-3; D perhaps matches TRBD1 (5 bases). Trimming removed 10 bases from V and 10 bases from J, with 18 bases in between. In germline, CDR1 is MNHEY, CDR2 SMNVEV (reference sequence). The CDR3 is made up of 12 amino acids. DNA for the CDR3: TGTGCCACCCCGGATAGGGGTGCTGCGCAGTATTTT. It specifies CATPDRGAAQYF.

The rearrangement uses TRBV5-1 and TRBJ2-5; D may be TRBD1 (5 bases). Trimming shortened V by 2 bases and J by 4 bases, and 18 bases separated the two germline ends. This CDR3 is built from 16 residues. CDR1 is SGHRS, CDR2 YFSETQ, per germline. The CDR3 region has the DNA TGCGCCAGCAGCTTAGGTAGCCAGGGAATCCGAGAGACCCAGTACTTC. Translating it yields CASSLGSQGIRETQYF.

This rearrangement joins TRBV2 to TRBJ2-1, with D perhaps matching TRBD1 (5 bases). Per germline, CDR1 SNHLY and CDR2 FYNNEI. Trimming took 2 bases from V and 6 from J, leaving 5 bases between them. The CDR3 is 12 amino acids. The CDR3 coding sequence is TGTGCCAGCAGTGAAAGGGGCAATGAGCAGTTCTTC. Translated: CASSERGNEQFF.

The chain is built from TRBV9 and TRBJ1-1; weak D call: TRBD1 (5 bases). The germline V and J ends were trimmed by 2 bases and 3 bases, with 11 bases remaining between them. This CDR3 has 14 residues. Germline lookup yields CDR1 SGDLS and CDR2 YYNGEE. As DNA, the CDR3 is TGTGCCAGCAGCGTCGGGGGTGAGGACACTGAAGCTTTCTTT. It encodes CASSVGGEDTEAFF.

The rearrangement uses TRBV11-2 and TRBJ2-2, with D possibly matching TRBD2 (7 bases). Trimming took 0 bases from V and 3 from J, leaving 11 bases between them. Germline V gives CDR1 SGHAT, CDR2 FQNNGV. The CDR3 loop spans 16 amino acids. The CDR3 bases are TGTGCCAGCAGCTTAGATACAGGGAGGGACACCGGGGAGCTGTTTTTT. Encoded protein: CASSLDTGRDTGELFF.

The chain is built from TRBV4-1 and TRBJ1-1, with 8 positions matching TRBD1. Germline V CDR1 and CDR2: MGHRA, YSYEKL. Unmatched junction bases numbered 5, after V lost 2 bases and J lost 3 bases. The CDR3 length is 15 residues. In DNA form, the CDR3 reads TGCGCCAGCAGCCAACTACAGGGGGTAGACACTGAAGCTTTCTTT. It encodes CASSQLQGVDTEAFF.